The rows below give T cell receptor beta chains drawn from one sample of a study of blood T cell repertoires in COVID-19. Data came from immunoSEQ multiplex PCR; TCRdb stores just in-frame clones and leaves some out. Of approximately 190,000 clones in the sample, 84% were seen once. The sequenced sample consisted of peripheral blood. The receptor source for this set is a woman between 65 and 79 years old with active or convalescent COVID-19. The CDR3 runs from the conserved cysteine through the conserved F or W. The D gene is left open where the match is weak. Clone size is given for some rows only: seen once, a few or many times, or a class if the clone is expanded.

J gene | V gene | D gene | clone size | CDR3 protein | CDR3 DNA
TRBJ1-2 | TRBV5-4 | . | many | CASSRVEGVYGYTF | TGTGCCAGCAGCCGCGTAGAGGGGGTTTATGGCTACACCTTC
TRBJ2-7 | TRBV7-9 | . | . | CASSFHATEQYF | TGTGCCAGCAGCTTCCATGCTACCGAGCAGTACTTC
TRBJ2-5 | TRBV7-9 | TRBD2 | few | CASSFERGRETQYF | TGTGCCAGCAGCTTTGAGCGGGGCCGGGAGACCCAGTACTTC
TRBJ2-3 | TRBV5-1 | . | . | CASSLRGLSTDTQYF | TGCGCCAGCAGCTTGAGGGGTTTGTCCACAGATACGCAGTATTTT
TRBJ2-3 | TRBV13 | TRBD2 | . | CASSFGTRSDTQYF | TGTGCCAGCAGCTTCGGGACTAGATCAGATACGCAGTATTTT
TRBJ1-5 | TRBV2 | TRBD1 | . | CASSLGQGPNQPQHF | TGTGCCAGCAGCTTGGGACAGGGGCCCAATCAGCCCCAGCATTTT
TRBJ2-2 | TRBV7-3 | TRBD1 | . | CASSFRQGVEELFF | TGTGCCAGCAGCTTCAGACAGGGGGTTGAGGAGCTGTTTTTT
TRBJ2-2 | TRBV19 | . | . | CASGGSVTGELFF | TGTGCCAGTGGGGGGAGCGTAACCGGGGAGCTGTTTTTT
TRBJ1-1 | TRBV18 | . | few | CASSPIGVTEAFF | TGTGCCAGCTCACCAATAGGGGTGACTGAAGCTTTCTTT
TRBJ2-7 | TRBV6-6 | TRBD2 | . | CASSSLREYEQYF | TGTGCCAGCAGTTCTCTGCGGGAGTACGAGCAGTACTTC
TRBJ2-3 | TRBV2 | TRBD2 | . | CASSELAGFTDTQYF | TGTGCCAGCAGTGAGCTAGCGGGATTCACAGATACGCAGTATTTT
TRBJ1-1 | TRBV18 | . | . | CASSSRVNTEAFF | TGTGCCAGCTCATCCCGGGTGAACACTGAAGCTTTCTTT
TRBJ1-2 | TRBV5-6 | . | . | CASSLASGSYGSYTF | TGTGCCAGCAGCTTGGCTTCAGGCTCCTATGGTAGCTACACCTTC
TRBJ2-7 | TRBV27 | TRBD1 | once | CASSGQGAWYEQYF | TGTGCCAGCAGCGGACAGGGGGCTTGGTACGAGCAGTACTTC
TRBJ1-3 | TRBV6-2/TRBV6-3 | . | . | CASSYARVSGNTIYF | TGTGCCAGCAGTTACGCCAGGGTCTCTGGAAACACCATATATTTT
TRBJ1-3 | TRBV6-5 | . | . | CASREVSGNTIYF | TGTGCCAGCCGGGAGGTCTCTGGAAACACCATATATTTT
TRBJ1-1 | TRBV27 | . | . | CASQKNTEAFF | TGTGCCAGCCAAAAGAACACTGAAGCTTTCTTT
TRBJ1-3 | TRBV2 | TRBD1 | . | CASKGDRAFSGNTIYF | TGTGCCAGCAAGGGGGACAGGGCCTTCTCTGGAAACACCATATATTTT
TRBJ2-7 | TRBV6-5 | . | . | CASRPPRVLDEQYF | TGTGCCAGCAGGCCCCCGAGGGTTCTGGACGAGCAGTACTTC
TRBJ2-1 | TRBV19 | . | . | CASSTRRGGRHNEQFF | TGTGCCAGTAGTACCCGTAGAGGCGGGCGTCACAATGAGCAGTTCTTC
TRBJ1-1 | TRBV28 | . | . | CASSWLDNMNTEAFF | TGTGCCAGCAGTTGGCTCGACAACATGAACACTGAAGCTTTCTTT
TRBJ2-3 | TRBV10-3 | . | . | CAIRPAGLLKIEWDTQYF | TGTGCCATCAGGCCCGCGGGACTTCTTAAGATCGAATGGGATACGCAGTATTTT
TRBJ2-5 | TRBV18 | . | . | CASSPSGGGGETQYF | TGTGCCAGCTCACCCTCCGGTGGGGGAGGCGAGACCCAGTACTTC
TRBJ2-7 | TRBV5-1 | TRBD2 | . | CASSLYSGLAGNYEQYF | TGCGCCAGCAGCTTGTATTCGGGACTAGCGGGAAACTACGAGCAGTACTTC
TRBJ2-7 | TRBV12-5 | TRBD2 | . | CASALGGRALAGIPYEQYF | TGTGCTAGTGCCCTGGGGGGCAGGGCACTAGCGGGTATCCCCTACGAGCAGTACTTC
TRBJ2-3 | TRBV9 | TRBD2 | . | CASSPPGGTQYF | TGTGCCAGCAGCCCCCCGGGGGGTACGCAGTATTTT
TRBJ2-7 | TRBV6-5 | TRBD2 | . | CASSYGREWLDEQYF | TGTGCCAGCAGTTACGGGCGGGAGTGGTTGGACGAGCAGTACTTC
TRBJ1-1 | TRBV5-1 | TRBD1 | . | CASSTDNRGEAFF | TGCGCCAGCTCCACCGATAACAGGGGCGAAGCTTTCTTT
TRBJ1-5 | TRBV12-3/TRBV12-4 | TRBD1 | . | CASRPGQDQPQHF | TGTGCCAGCAGACCGGGACAGGATCAGCCCCAGCATTTT
TRBJ1-3 | TRBV5-5 | . | . | CASSLKTGAGNTIYF | TGTGCCAGCAGCTTGAAGACGGGGGCTGGAAACACCATATATTTT
TRBJ2-1 | TRBV7-2 | TRBD2 | . | CASSARTSGYNEQFF | TGTGCCAGCAGCGCACGGACTAGCGGATACAATGAGCAGTTCTTC
TRBJ2-7 | TRBV29-1 | TRBD1 | . | CSGGQGAEEQYF | TGCAGCGGGGGACAGGGGGCGGAGGAGCAGTACTTC
TRBJ2-3 | TRBV2 | TRBD2 | once | CASRPTSDADTQYF | TGTGCCAGCAGACCCACTAGCGACGCAGATACGCAGTATTTT
TRBJ1-6 | TRBV6-2/TRBV6-3 | . | . | CASSYPGRNSPLHF | TGTGCCAGCAGTTACCCCGGGAGGAATTCACCCCTCCACTTT